This T cell receptor beta chain is from a study of blood T cell repertoires in COVID-19. Background on the study: Italy, Spain and the United States were the sources of the convalescent and acute COVID-19 samples. Sample material is recorded as cDNA or gDNA derived from T cells, B-cell-depleted T cells, or PBMCs.

As originally analysed: Amplification with reference gene primers provided the estimates of nucleated cell counts. Sequencing was performed with immunoSEQ multiplex PCR; in TCRdb, only in-frame clones are kept and a portion is missing. V and J calls and clone size are copied from that table; D and trimming were computed from the DNA. The table lists tens of thousands of clones, roughly 85% of them singletons. The CDR3 consists of 15 residues. Trimming took 1 base from V and 4 from J, leaving 14 bases between them. Germline V lookup: CDR1 KGHSY, CDR2 FQNENV. The origin of this receptor is a human donor in a cohort sampled during active COVID-19. The V call is TRBV16, the J call TRBJ2-7; D possibly corresponds to TRBD1 (5 bases). The sequenced material came from peripheral blood. The CDR3, as DNA: TGTGCCAGCAGCCAATACAGGCAGGGTCAGTACGAGCAGTACTTC. Translation: CASSQYRQGQYEQYF.